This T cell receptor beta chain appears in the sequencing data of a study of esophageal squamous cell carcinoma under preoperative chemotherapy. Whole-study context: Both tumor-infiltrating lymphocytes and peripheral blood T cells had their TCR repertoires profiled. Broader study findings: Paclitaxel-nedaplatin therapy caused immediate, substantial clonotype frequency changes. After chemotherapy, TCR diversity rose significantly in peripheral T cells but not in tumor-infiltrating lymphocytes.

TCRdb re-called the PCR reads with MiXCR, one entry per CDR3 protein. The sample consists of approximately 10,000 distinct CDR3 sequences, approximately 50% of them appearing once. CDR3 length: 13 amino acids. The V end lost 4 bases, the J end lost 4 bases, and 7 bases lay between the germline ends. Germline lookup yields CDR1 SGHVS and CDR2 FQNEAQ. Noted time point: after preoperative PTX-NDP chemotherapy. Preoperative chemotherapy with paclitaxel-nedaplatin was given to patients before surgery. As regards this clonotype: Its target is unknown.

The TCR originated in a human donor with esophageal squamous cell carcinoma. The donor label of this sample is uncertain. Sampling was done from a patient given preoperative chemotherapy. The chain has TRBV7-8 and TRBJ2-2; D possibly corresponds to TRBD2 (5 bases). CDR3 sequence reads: CASSWELTGELFF. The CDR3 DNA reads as TGTGCCAGCAGCTGGGAGCTCACCGGGGAGCTGTTTTTT.